These T cell receptor beta chains were read from a single sample in a study of cytomegalovirus exposure and HLA in healthy donors. TCRdb's table, derived via immunoSEQ multiplex PCR, lists solely in-frame clones and lacks some. Found here are 100,000 to 150,000 clones, about 10% of them singletons; the top ten hold around 5%. What was sequenced was PBMCs. The receptor set was obtained from a young woman in good health and CMV-seropositive. CDR3s include the opening cysteine and the closing phenylalanine or tryptophan. The D gene is left open where the match is weak. Some rows have no size entry. The others give once, few or many, or a class for an expanded clone.

size | J | V | D | DNA | CDR3
- | TRBJ1-2 | TRBV7-9 | - | TGTGCCAGCAGCCCCCCCGGTAGTTACAGCTATGGCTACACCTTC | CASSPPGSYSYGYTF
few | TRBJ2-5 | TRBV5-6 | - | TGTGCCAGCACCAAGCCAGGGGAGACCCAGTACTTC | CASTKPGETQYF
- | TRBJ2-2 | TRBV29-1 | TRBD2 | TGCAGCGTAACCGGACTAGCGGGTGCTACCGGGGAGCTGTTTTTT | CSVTGLAGATGELFF
- | TRBJ2-7 | TRBV5-4 | - | TGTGCCAGCAGCTTGGGGGCGTACGAGCAGTACTTC | CASSLGAYEQYF
few | TRBJ2-4 | TRBV5-8 | TRBD2 | TGTGCCAGCAGCTTGGAGCCTCCTAGCGGGGGCGAAAACATTCAGTACTTC | CASSLEPPSGGENIQYF
- | TRBJ2-7 | TRBV27 | TRBD1 | TGTGCCAGCAGTCCCCAGAGGACAGGGGGCCTCCTAAACTACGAGCAGTACTTC | CASSPQRTGGLLNYEQYF
few | TRBJ1-2 | TRBV5-1 | - | TGCGCCAGCAGCTTGGCCGGGATTGTCTATGGCTACACCTTC | CASSLAGIVYGYTF
- | TRBJ1-2 | TRBV7-2 | TRBD1 | TGTGCCAGCAGCTTCGTCGTGATCGGGACAGGGGGTGGCTACACCTTC | CASSFVVIGTGGGYTF
- | TRBJ1-1 | TRBV9 | TRBD1 | TGTGCCAGCAGCCGACGACAGGGGTCGAGGACTGAAGCTTTCTTT | CASSRRQGSRTEAFF
- | TRBJ1-4 | TRBV20-1 | TRBD1 | TGCAGTGCTAGAGCCACCGGGACAGTGTTTTTT | CSARATGTVFF
few | TRBJ1-2 | TRBV7-9 | - | TGTGCCAGCAGCTTAGAAGCAGCAGGGAACACCTTC | CASSLEAAGNTF
- | TRBJ2-2 | TRBV7-9 | - | TGTGCCAGCAGCAGCTTCACCGGGGAGCTGTTTTTT | CASSSFTGELFF
few | TRBJ2-7 | TRBV15 | TRBD1 | TGTGCCACCAGCAGAGGTGTGACAGGGTCCCACGAGCAGTACTTC | CATSRGVTGSHEQYF
- | TRBJ2-2 | TRBV7-8 | - | TGTGCCAGCAGCTTAACTGTTGGTAGGAACACCGGGGAGCTGTTTTTT | CASSLTVGRNTGELFF
- | TRBJ2-7 | TRBV6-5 | - | TGTGCCAGCAGTTACTCGGCCAGGGGCCACTACGAGCAGTACTTC | CASSYSARGHYEQYF
few | TRBJ2-7 | TRBV27 | TRBD1 | TGTGCCAGCAGTAAACAGGGGGCTGCCTACGAGCAGTACTTC | CASSKQGAAYEQYF
few | TRBJ2-7 | TRBV19 | - | TGTGCCAGTAGTATAACGAGGGATGGAAAAGCCTACGAGCAGTACTTC | CASSITRDGKAYEQYF